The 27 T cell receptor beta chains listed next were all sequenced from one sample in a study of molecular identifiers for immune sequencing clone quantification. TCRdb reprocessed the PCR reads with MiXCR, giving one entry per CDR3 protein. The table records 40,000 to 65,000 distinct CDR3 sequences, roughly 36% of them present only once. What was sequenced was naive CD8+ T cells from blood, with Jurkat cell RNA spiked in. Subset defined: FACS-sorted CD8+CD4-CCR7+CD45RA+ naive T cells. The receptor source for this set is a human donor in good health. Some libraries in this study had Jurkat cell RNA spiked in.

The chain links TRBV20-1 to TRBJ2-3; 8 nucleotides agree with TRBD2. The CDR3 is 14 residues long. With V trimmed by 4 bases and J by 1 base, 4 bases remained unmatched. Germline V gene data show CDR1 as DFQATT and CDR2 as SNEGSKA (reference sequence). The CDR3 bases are TGCAGTGCTATGCGGGGGGATGGCACAGATACGCAGTATTTT. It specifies CSAMRGDGTDTQYF.

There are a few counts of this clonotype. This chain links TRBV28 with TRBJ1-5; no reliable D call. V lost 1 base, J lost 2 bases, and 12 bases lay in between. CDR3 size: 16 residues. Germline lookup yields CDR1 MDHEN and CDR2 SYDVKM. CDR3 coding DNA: TGTGCCAGCAGTTTATCGGCGGGGTTGGGCAATCAGCCCCAGCATTTT. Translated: CASSLSAGLGNQPQHF.

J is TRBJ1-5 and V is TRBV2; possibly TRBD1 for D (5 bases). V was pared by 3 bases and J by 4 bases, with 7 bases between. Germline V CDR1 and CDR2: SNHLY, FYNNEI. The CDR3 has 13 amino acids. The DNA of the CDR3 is TGTGCCAGCAGTGAGCGGGGGAATCAGCCCCAGCATTTT. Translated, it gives CASSERGNQPQHF. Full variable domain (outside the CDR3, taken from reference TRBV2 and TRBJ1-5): EPEVTQTPSHQVTQMGQEVILRCVPISNHLYFYWYRQILGQKVEFLVSFYNNEISEKSEIFDDQFSVERPDGSNFTLKIRSTKLEDSAMYFCASSERGNQPQHFGDGTRLSIL.

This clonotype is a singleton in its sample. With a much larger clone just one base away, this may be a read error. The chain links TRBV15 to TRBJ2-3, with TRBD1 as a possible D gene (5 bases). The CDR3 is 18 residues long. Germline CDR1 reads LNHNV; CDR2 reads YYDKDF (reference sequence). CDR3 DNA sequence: TGTGCCACCAGCAGCGTCCCACCGCGACAGAAAGACACAGATACGCAGAATTTT. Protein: CATSSVPPRQKDTDTQNF.

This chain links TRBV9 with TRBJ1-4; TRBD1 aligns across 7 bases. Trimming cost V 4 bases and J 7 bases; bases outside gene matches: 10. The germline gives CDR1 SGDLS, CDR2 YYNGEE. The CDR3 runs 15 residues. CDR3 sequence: CASSSTYRGPEKLFF. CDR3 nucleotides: TGTGCCAGCAGCTCAACCTACAGGGGCCCTGAAAAACTGTTTTTT.

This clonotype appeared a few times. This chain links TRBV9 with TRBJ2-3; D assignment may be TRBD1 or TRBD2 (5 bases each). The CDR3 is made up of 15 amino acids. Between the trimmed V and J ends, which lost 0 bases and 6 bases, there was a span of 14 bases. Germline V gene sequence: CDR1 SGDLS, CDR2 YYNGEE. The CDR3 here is CASSVGGASSDTQYF. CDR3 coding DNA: TGTGCCAGCAGCGTAGGAGGGGCTTCTTCGGATACGCAGTATTTT.

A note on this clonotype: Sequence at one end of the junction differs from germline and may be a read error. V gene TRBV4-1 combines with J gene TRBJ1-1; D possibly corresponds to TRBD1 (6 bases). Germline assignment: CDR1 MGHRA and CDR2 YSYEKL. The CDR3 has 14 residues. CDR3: CASCQNRAGTEAFF. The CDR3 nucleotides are TGCGCCAGCTGCCAAAACAGGGCGGGCACTGAAGCATTCTTT.

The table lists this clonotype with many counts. The CDR3 is CSVALGQGSLGELFF. In nucleotides, the CDR3 is TGCAGCGTTGCTCTTGGGCAGGGATCCTTGGGGGAGCTGTTTTTT. The gene calls are TRBV29-1 and TRBJ2-2, with D possibly matching TRBD1 (5 bases). Per the germline V gene, CDR1 is SQVTM and CDR2 is ANQGSEA. Trimming shortened V by 4 bases and J by 8 bases, and 20 bases separated the two germline ends. The CDR3 consists of 15 residues.

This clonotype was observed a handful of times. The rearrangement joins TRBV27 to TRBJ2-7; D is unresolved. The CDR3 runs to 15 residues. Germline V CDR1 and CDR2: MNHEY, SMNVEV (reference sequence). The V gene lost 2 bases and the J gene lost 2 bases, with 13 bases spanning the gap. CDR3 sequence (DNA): TGTGCCAGCAGTTTAGGGAAAGGTCCGACCTACGAGCAGTACTTC. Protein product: CASSLGKGPTYEQYF.

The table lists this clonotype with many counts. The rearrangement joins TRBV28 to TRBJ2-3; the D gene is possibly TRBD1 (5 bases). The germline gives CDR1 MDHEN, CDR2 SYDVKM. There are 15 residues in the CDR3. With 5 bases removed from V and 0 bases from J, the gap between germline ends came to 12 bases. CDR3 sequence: CASSATDISTDTQYF. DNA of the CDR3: TGTGCCAGCAGTGCGACAGATATTAGCACAGATACGCAGTATTTT. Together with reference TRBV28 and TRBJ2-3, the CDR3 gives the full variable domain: DVKVTQSSRYLVKRTGEKVFLECVQDMDHENMFWYRQDPGLGLRLIYFSYDVKMKEKGDIPEGYSVSREKKERFSLILESASTNQTSMYLCASSATDISTDTQYFGPGTRLTVL.

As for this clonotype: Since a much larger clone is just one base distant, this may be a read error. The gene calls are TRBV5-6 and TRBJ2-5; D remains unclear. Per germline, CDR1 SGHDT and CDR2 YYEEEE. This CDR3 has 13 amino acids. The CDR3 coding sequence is TGTGCCAGCAGCTTGGGGCAGCAAGAGACCCAGGACTTC. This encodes CASSLGQQETQDF. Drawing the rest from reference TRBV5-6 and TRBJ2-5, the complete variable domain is DAGVTQSPTHLIKTRGQQVTLRCSPKSGHDTVSWYQQALGQGPQFIFQYYEEEERQRGNFPDRFSGHQFPNYSSELNVNALLLGDSALYLCASSLGQQETQDFGPGTRLLVL.

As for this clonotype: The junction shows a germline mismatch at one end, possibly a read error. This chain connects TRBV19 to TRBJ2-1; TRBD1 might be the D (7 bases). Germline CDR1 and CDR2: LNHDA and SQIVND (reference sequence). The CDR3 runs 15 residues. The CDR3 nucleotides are TGTGCCAGTAGTATAGGTAGCAGGGGGGTTAATGAGCAGCTCTTC. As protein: CASSIGSRGVNEQLF.

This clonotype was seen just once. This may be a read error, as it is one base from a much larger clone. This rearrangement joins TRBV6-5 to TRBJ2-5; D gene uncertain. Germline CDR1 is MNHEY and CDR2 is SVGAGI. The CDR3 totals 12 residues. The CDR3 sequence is CASSTTGETLYF. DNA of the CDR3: TGTGCCAGCAGTACAACGGGCGAGACCCTGTACTTC.

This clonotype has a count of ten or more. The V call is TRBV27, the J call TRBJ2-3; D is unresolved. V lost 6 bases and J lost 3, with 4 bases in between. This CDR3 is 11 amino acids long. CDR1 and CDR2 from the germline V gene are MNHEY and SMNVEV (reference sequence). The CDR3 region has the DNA TGTGCCAGCAGCAATACAGATACGCAGTATTTT. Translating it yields CASSNTDTQYF.

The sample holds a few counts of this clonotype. The CDR3 is CASSYGEVSYNEQFF. CDR3 in DNA: TGTGCCAGCAGTTACGGGGAGGTCTCCTACAATGAGCAGTTCTTC. The V gene is TRBV6-2 or TRBV6-3, the J gene TRBJ2-1, with a possible D match to TRBD2 (6 bases). Germline V gene lookup returns CDR1 MNHEY and CDR2 SVGEGT. The CDR3 has 15 amino acids. V lost 2 bases and J 0 bases, leaving 8 bases between the germline ends.

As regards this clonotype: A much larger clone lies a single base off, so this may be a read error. The CDR3 sequence: CSAPDLSGSTYEQYF. CDR3 DNA: TGCAGTGCTCCTGACCTTAGCGGGTCTACCTACGAGCAGTACTTC. The rearrangement links TRBV20-1 to TRBJ2-7, with 7 bases that match TRBD2. From germline, CDR1 is DFQATT and CDR2 SNEGSKA (reference sequence). Germline trimming cut 5 bases from V and 2 bases from J; bases unmatched to any gene: 12. CDR3 length: 15 residues.

CDR3 coding DNA: TGTGCCATGGGACTACCCTACGAGCAGTACTTC. It encodes CAMGLPYEQYF. V and J are TRBV10-3 and TRBJ2-7, with 7 bases that match TRBD2. Germline V gene data show CDR1 as ENHRY and CDR2 as SYGVKD. Trimming removed 9 bases from V and 2 bases from J; junction bases left unmatched: 1. This CDR3 contains 11 residues.

The DNA for the CDR3 is TGTGCCAGCGGACTAGCTCACCCCGGGGAGCTGTTTTTT. Encoded protein: CASGLAHPGELFF. The chain employs TRBV27 and TRBJ2-2; 8 positions agree with TRBD2. J was trimmed by 6 bases and V by 8 bases; bases with no gene match: 5. The length of the CDR3 is 13 residues. Germline V gene lookup returns CDR1 MNHEY and CDR2 SMNVEV (reference sequence).

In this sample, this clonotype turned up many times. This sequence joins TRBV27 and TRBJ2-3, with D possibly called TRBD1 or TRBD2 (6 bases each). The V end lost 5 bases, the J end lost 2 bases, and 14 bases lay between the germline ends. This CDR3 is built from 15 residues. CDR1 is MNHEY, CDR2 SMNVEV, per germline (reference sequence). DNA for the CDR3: TGTGCCAGCAGTATAAACAGGGACTTCACAGATACGCAGTATTTT. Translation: CASSINRDFTDTQYF.

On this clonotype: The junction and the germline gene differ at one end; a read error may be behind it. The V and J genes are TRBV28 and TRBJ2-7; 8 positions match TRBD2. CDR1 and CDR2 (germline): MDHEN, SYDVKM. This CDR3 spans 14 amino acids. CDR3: CVSSFTSGSYEQYF. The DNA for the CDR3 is TGTGTCAGCAGTTTTACTAGCGGCTCCTACGAGCAGTACTTC.

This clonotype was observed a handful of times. Written as DNA, the CDR3 is TGCAGTGTTACCGGGGGTAGCGGGGTGGCCACAGATACGCAGTATTTT. This translates into CSVTGGSGVATDTQYF. The J gene is TRBJ2-3, the V gene TRBV20-1; 8 bases line up with TRBD2. The germline V gene encodes CDR1 DFQATT and CDR2 SNEGSKA (reference sequence). Trimming removed 7 bases from V and 2 bases from J; junction bases left unmatched: 14. This CDR3 contains 16 residues.

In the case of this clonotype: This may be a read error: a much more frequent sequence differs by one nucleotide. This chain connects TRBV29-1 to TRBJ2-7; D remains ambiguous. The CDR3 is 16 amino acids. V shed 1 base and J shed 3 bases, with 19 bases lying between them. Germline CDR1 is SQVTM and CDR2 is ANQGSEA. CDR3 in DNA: TGCAGCGTTGAAGTTCCGGACCGCGGAGTTAACTACGAGCAGTACTTC. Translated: CSVEVPDRGVNYEQYF.

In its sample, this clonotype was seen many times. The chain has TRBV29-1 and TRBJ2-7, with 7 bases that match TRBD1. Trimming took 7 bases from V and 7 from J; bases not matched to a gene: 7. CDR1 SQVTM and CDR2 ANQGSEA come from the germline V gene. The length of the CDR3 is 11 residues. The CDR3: CSGRQGGEQYF. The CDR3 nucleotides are TGCAGCGGAAGACAGGGCGGAGAGCAGTACTTC.

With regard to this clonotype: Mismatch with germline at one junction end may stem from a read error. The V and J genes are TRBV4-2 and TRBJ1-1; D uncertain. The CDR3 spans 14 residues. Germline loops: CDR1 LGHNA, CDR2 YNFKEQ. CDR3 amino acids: CASSQGGLNTGAFF. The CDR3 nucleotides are TGTGCCAGCAGCCAAGGGGGATTGAACACTGGAGCTTTCTTT.

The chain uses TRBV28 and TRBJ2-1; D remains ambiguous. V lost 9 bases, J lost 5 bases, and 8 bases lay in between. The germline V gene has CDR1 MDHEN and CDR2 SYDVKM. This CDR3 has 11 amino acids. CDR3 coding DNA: TGTGCCAGTAGGTGGGACAATGAGCAGTTCTTC. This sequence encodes CASRWDNEQFF.

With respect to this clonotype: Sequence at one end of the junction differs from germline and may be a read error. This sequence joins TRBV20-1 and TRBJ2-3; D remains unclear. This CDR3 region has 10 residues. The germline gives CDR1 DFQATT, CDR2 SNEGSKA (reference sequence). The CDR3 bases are TGCAGTCCCGGTGCAGATACGCAGAATTTT. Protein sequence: CSPGADTQNF.

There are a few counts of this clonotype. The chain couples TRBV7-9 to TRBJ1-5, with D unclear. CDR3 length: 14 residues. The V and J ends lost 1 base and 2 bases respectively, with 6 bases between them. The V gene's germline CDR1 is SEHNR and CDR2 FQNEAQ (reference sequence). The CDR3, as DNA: TGTGCCAGCAGCTTAGGGATTGGCAATCAGCCCCAGCATTTT. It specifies CASSLGIGNQPQHF. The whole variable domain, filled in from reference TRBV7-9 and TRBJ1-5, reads DTGVSQNPRHKITKRGQNVTFRCDPISEHNRLYWYRQTLGQGPEFLTYFQNEAQLEKSRLLSDRFSAERPKGSFSTLEIQRTEQGDSAMYLCASSLGIGNQPQHFGDGTRLSIL.